These T cell receptor beta chains were read from a single sample in a study of a mutant IDH1 vaccine in newly diagnosed glioma. For these TCRs, the target antigens are not known. Only in-frame clones appear in the TCRdb table, and some are missing; sequencing was by immunoSEQ multiplex PCR. Among roughly 38,000 clones listed, 78% were seen once. Source: PBMCs, taken from a glioma patient whose treatment included an IDH1 peptide vaccine. These receptors were obtained from a woman between 40 and 55 years old with glioma. Some clones in this sample may be carry-over from other donors' samples. CDR3s include the opening cysteine and the closing phenylalanine or tryptophan. A D gene is named only where the DNA matches it firmly. Expanded clones get a size class; other rows say once, few or many, or leave the size out.

>medium-sized|TRBV9|13|TRBJ1-1|.
CASSVESGTEAFF
TGTGCCAGCAGCGTAGAGTCCGGGACTGAAGCTTTCTTT
>.|TRBV6-6|15|TRBJ1-5|TRBD1
CASSYPPNRGQPQHF
TGTGCCAGCAGTTACCCGCCAAACAGGGGTCAGCCCCAGCATTTT
>.|TRBV29-1|14|TRBJ2-3|TRBD1
CSVNRGWVTDTQYF
TGCAGCGTTAACAGGGGGTGGGTCACAGATACGCAGTATTTT
>once|TRBV5-6|13|TRBJ2-7|.
CASSFMGANEQYF
TGTGCCAGCAGCTTTATGGGGGCAAACGAGCAGTACTTC
>.|TRBV5-1|16|TRBJ2-1|TRBD2
CASSLVGASGRNEQFF
TGCGCCAGCAGCTTGGTCGGGGCTAGCGGGAGGAATGAGCAGTTCTTC
>.|TRBV6-4|13|TRBJ1-4|.
CASSARKGEKLFF
TGTGCCAGCAGTGCGAGAAAAGGTGAAAAACTGTTTTTT
>.|TRBV18|15|TRBJ2-3|.
CASSPEILGTDTQYF
TGTGCCAGCTCACCTGAAATCTTAGGGACAGATACGCAGTATTTT
>.|TRBV28|14|TRBJ2-7|TRBD1
CASSPGQVSYEQYF
TGTGCCAGCAGTCCCGGACAGGTCTCCTACGAGCAGTACTTC
>.|TRBV27|14|TRBJ2-1|TRBD2
CASSRTSGAYEQFF
TGTGCCAGCAGCCGGACTAGCGGGGCTTATGAGCAGTTCTTC
>few|TRBV11-3|13|TRBJ2-7|.
CASSLVQGSEQYF
TGTGCCAGCAGTCTTGTCCAGGGATCCGAGCAGTACTTC
>.|TRBV2|13|TRBJ2-5|.
CASGVGQRETQYF
TGTGCCAGCGGAGTGGGCCAAAGGGAGACCCAGTACTTC
>few|TRBV27|13|TRBJ1-6|.
CASSYRENSPLHF
TGTGCCAGCAGTTATCGGGAGAATTCACCCCTCCACTTT
>.|TRBV15|14|TRBJ1-1|.
CATSAQTGPTEAFF
TGTGCCACCAGCGCCCAGACAGGACCCACTGAAGCTTTCTTT
>.|TRBV19|16|TRBJ2-5|TRBD1
CASSMRATGVKETQYF
TGTGCCAGTAGTATGAGGGCGACAGGGGTCAAAGAGACCCAGTACTTC